Listed below are T cell receptor beta chains from one sample, sequenced in a study of blood T cell repertoires in COVID-19. This table comes from immunoSEQ multiplex PCR, and its TCRdb copy is limited to in-frame clones, with some not included. The sample consists of some 30,000 clones, about 89% of them appearing once. Material: peripheral blood. Every receptor here comes from a human donor in a cohort sampled during active COVID-19. CDR3s include the opening cysteine and the closing phenylalanine or tryptophan. The D gene is left open where the match is weak. Only some rows state a clone size, as once, few, many or a class for expanded clones.

D	V	size	J	CDR3	DNA
.	TRBV6-5	once	TRBJ2-7	CASSRGSTYEQYF	TGTGCCAGCAGTAGGGGGAGTACCTACGAGCAGTACTTC
.	TRBV3-1/TRBV3-2	.	TRBJ2-3	CASSQSTSSQDTQYF	TGTGCCAGCAGCCAATCCACAAGTTCCCAGGATACGCAGTATTTT
.	TRBV19	.	TRBJ1-5	CASIAGSGSNQPQHF	TGTGCCAGTATTGCAGGGTCCGGGTCAAATCAGCCCCAGCATTTT
.	TRBV28	once	TRBJ2-5	CASSLRAVREAQYF	TGTGCCAGCAGTTTGCGGGCAGTTAGAGAGGCCCAGTACTTC
TRBD2	TRBV2	few	TRBJ2-3	CASRGRLAHGGSTDTQYF	TGTGCCAGCAGGGGCCGACTAGCCCACGGGGGTAGCACAGATACGCAGTATTTT
TRBD2	TRBV27	.	TRBJ2-3	CASSALLAAGPDTQYF	TGTGCCAGCAGTGCTCTTCTAGCGGCTGGGCCAGATACGCAGTATTTT
TRBD1	TRBV30	.	TRBJ1-3	CAWSVQGGNTIYF	TGTGCCTGGAGTGTACAGGGGGGAAACACCATATATTTT
TRBD1	TRBV5-1	.	TRBJ1-2	CASSSPGQGAWGYTF	TGCGCCAGCAGCTCCCCCGGACAGGGGGCTTGGGGCTACACCTTC
TRBD1	TRBV30	.	TRBJ1-2	CAWRDLGRGHDYGYTF	TGTGCCTGGAGAGACTTGGGCAGGGGGCATGACTATGGCTACACCTTC
TRBD2	TRBV2	once	TRBJ2-3	CASSLTSGGIDTQYF	TGTGCCAGCAGTTTAACTAGCGGGGGTATAGATACGCAGTATTTT
TRBD1	TRBV5-1	.	TRBJ2-7	CASSLSTGVTYEQYF	TGCGCCAGCAGCTTATCGACAGGGGTAACCTACGAGCAGTACTTC
.	TRBV6-5	.	TRBJ1-4	CASSLKEGHEKLFF	TGTGCCAGCAGTTTGAAGGAAGGACACGAAAAACTGTTTTTT
.	TRBV2	few	TRBJ1-4	CASSEMVGGANVLFF	TGTGCCAGCAGTGAAATGGTTGGGGGGGCTAATGTACTGTTTTTT
.	TRBV28	.	TRBJ2-3	CASSFGTRVGTQYF	TGTGCCAGCAGTTTCGGGACTCGAGTAGGTACGCAGTATTTT
TRBD2	TRBV3-1/TRBV3-2	.	TRBJ2-2	CASSRGGANGELFF	TGTGCCAGCAGTCGCGGGGGGGCCAACGGGGAGCTGTTTTTT
TRBD1	TRBV6-6	.	TRBJ2-2	CASSYYRGQGGELFF	TGTGCCAGCAGTTACTACAGGGGGCAGGGCGGGGAGCTGTTTTTT
TRBD2	TRBV5-4	.	TRBJ2-7	CASSWTSGGGEQYF	TGTGCCAGCAGCTGGACTAGCGGGGGAGGCGAGCAGTACTTC
TRBD2	TRBV27	.	TRBJ2-5	CASSLGTNPQETQYF	TGTGCCAGCAGTTTAGGGACTAACCCCCAAGAGACCCAGTACTTC
TRBD1	TRBV3-1/TRBV3-2	few	TRBJ2-7	CASSQGTGAHEQYF	TGTGCCAGCAGCCAAGGGACAGGGGCCCACGAGCAGTACTTC
.	TRBV7-2	.	TRBJ1-2	CASSINKYGYTF	TGTGCCAGCAGCATCAACAAGTATGGCTACACCTTC
TRBD1	TRBV18	.	TRBJ2-7	CASSPGTGIYEQYF	TGTGCCAGCTCACCAGGGACAGGGATCTACGAGCAGTACTTC
.	TRBV4-1	once	TRBJ2-7	CASSQDRGTAYEQYF	TGCGCCAGCAGCCAAGATCGGGGGACGGCCTACGAGCAGTACTTC
TRBD1	TRBV28	.	TRBJ1-4	CASSSSGQGTTNEKLFF	TGTGCCAGCAGTTCAAGTGGACAGGGGACAACTAATGAAAAACTGTTTTTT
TRBD1	TRBV7-2	once	TRBJ2-7	CASSGSGTGRAYEQYF	TGTGCCAGCAGCGGGTCCGGGACAGGGAGGGCCTACGAGCAGTACTTC
.	TRBV7-2	.	TRBJ1-5	CASSLVPLQPQHF	TGTGCCAGCAGCTTAGTCCCCCTTCAGCCCCAGCATTTT
.	TRBV28	.	TRBJ1-2	CASSLGQGNYGYTF	TGTGCCAGCAGTTTAGGCCAGGGGAACTATGGCTACACCTTC
TRBD1	TRBV7-7	.	TRBJ2-6	CASSLGTGPWDLMSSGANVLTF	TGTGCTAGCAGCTTAGGGACAGGGCCGTGGGATTTGATGTCCTCTGGGGCCAACGTCCTGACTTTC
TRBD1	TRBV9	.	TRBJ2-7	CASSPTGQGSYEQYF	TGTGCCAGCAGCCCGACGGGACAGGGCTCCTACGAGCAGTACTTC
TRBD1	TRBV6-5	.	TRBJ1-1	CASRKPQGEGTEAFF	TGTGCCAGCAGAAAACCACAGGGGGAGGGCACTGAAGCTTTCTTT
TRBD1	TRBV5-1	.	TRBJ2-5	CASSLGQGVVETQYF	TGCGCCAGCAGCTTGGGACAGGGGGTAGTAGAGACCCAGTACTTC
TRBD1	TRBV19	.	TRBJ2-2	CASSRQGGTGELFF	TGTGCCAGTAGTCGACAGGGTGGCACCGGGGAGCTGTTTTTT
TRBD1	TRBV28	.	TRBJ1-2	CASSTWDRVSYGYTF	TGTGCCAGCAGTACCTGGGACAGGGTGAGCTATGGCTACACCTTC
.	TRBV29-1	.	TRBJ1-1	CSVERGFDTEAFF	TGCAGCGTTGAAAGGGGCTTCGACACTGAAGCTTTCTTT
TRBD1	TRBV19	.	TRBJ2-5	CASGQVQETQYF	TGTGCCAGCGGACAGGTCCAAGAGACCCAGTACTTC